A selection of T cell receptor beta chains follows, all from one sample in a study of cytomegalovirus exposure and HLA in healthy donors. Generated by immunoSEQ multiplex PCR, the TCRdb table keeps only in-frame clones and is missing some. The sample has about 130,000 clones, around three quarters seen once. Sample: PBMCs. The receptors were sampled from a male donor in good health and CMV-seropositive. The CDR3 runs from the conserved cysteine through the conserved F or W. The D gene is left open where the match is weak.

CDR3nt | CDR3aa | j_gene | v_gene | d_gene
TGTGCCAGCAGCTACGTAGGGGTCAGGCAGCCCCAGCATTTT | CASSYVGVRQPQHF | TRBJ1-5 | TRBV6-5 | -
TGTGCCAGCAGTGAATCGGCTAGCTCAGAGGTCGATGAGCAGTTCTTC | CASSESASSEVDEQFF | TRBJ2-1 | TRBV6-4 | -
TGTGCCAGCAGTCGACAGGGTCGCGAGCAGTACTTC | CASSRQGREQYF | TRBJ2-7 | TRBV28 | TRBD1
TGTGCCAGCAGTGGACAGCACTATGGCTACACCTTC | CASSGQHYGYTF | TRBJ1-2 | TRBV25-1 | -
TGTGCCAGCAGCTTAATCGGGCTAGCGGGGGGATACGAGCAGTACTTC | CASSLIGLAGGYEQYF | TRBJ2-7 | TRBV7-2 | TRBD2
TGTGCCAGCAGCTCACCCGCAGCCAGGCCGTTTGAGCATTTT | CASSSPAARPFEHF | TRBJ1-5 | TRBV5-8 | -
TGTGCCAGCAGTCCTCAGACAGGGGAAGCCGGGGAGCTGTTTTTT | CASSPQTGEAGELFF | TRBJ2-2 | TRBV11-3 | TRBD1
TGTGCCAGCAGCTGGATCGGTAGGACGCGGGCAGCCTACGAGCAGTACTTC | CASSWIGRTRAAYEQYF | TRBJ2-7 | TRBV11-2 | -
TGTGCCAGCAGCAAAGAGAGGTGGGGGGTCCGCACAGATACGCAGTATTTT | CASSKERWGVRTDTQYF | TRBJ2-3 | TRBV21-1 | -
TGTGCCACCAGCATCAACAGGGGTTCCTACAATGAGCAGTTCTTC | CATSINRGSYNEQFF | TRBJ2-1 | TRBV15 | TRBD1
TGTGCCAGCCGAATGACTAGCGGGCTATTCAATGAGCAGTTCTTC | CASRMTSGLFNEQFF | TRBJ2-1 | TRBV5-4 | TRBD2
TGTGCCAGCAGTTACTCGACAGGGATCACTGAAGCTTTCTTT | CASSYSTGITEAFF | TRBJ1-1 | TRBV6-5 | TRBD1
TGTGCCAGCAGCGTGAGCGGGGGTCTCGGGGAGACCCAGTACTTC | CASSVSGGLGETQYF | TRBJ2-5 | TRBV9 | TRBD2
TGTGCCAGCTCAACGGGCGGGGGAACTGAAGCTTTCTTT | CASSTGGGTEAFF | TRBJ1-1 | TRBV18 | -
TGTGCCAGCAGCTTCGCGGGGGCGAACACCGGGGAGCTGTTTTTT | CASSFAGANTGELFF | TRBJ2-2 | TRBV7-3 | TRBD2
TGCGCCAGCAGCCGTGGGACAGGGGTAGAGACCCAGTACTTC | CASSRGTGVETQYF | TRBJ2-5 | TRBV4-1 | TRBD1
TGTGCCAGCAGTGAAAGGTCTTCAGCCCCTAGAGGGAATGAGCAGTTCTTC | CASSERSSAPRGNEQFF | TRBJ2-1 | TRBV6-1 | -